This is a list of T cell receptor beta chains from one sample in a study of T cell responses to AZD1222 COVID-19 vaccine. TCRdb's copy holds only in-frame clones and misses some; the assay was immunoSEQ multiplex PCR. The sample holds under 200,000 clones, around 95% seen once. This material consisted of peripheral blood, taken on day 0 of AZD1222 vaccination. The receptors were sampled from an adult in good health. CDR3s leave out the opening cysteine and the closing phenylalanine or tryptophan. Size tells how often a clone was seen (once, few, many) or the class of an expanded clone, and some rows leave it out.

NA,TRBJ2-7,TRBV9,ASSVSSHSYEQY
NA,TRBJ2-2,TRBV6-5,ASSRTGPNTGELF
NA,TRBJ2-1,TRBV23-1,ASSLQSNEQF
NA,TRBJ1-1,TRBV7-9,ASSFSAGALGEAF
NA,TRBJ1-2,TRBV7-2,ASNKFGTDANYGYT
NA,TRBJ1-2,TRBV9,ASRNGNYGYT
NA,TRBJ1-5,TRBV28,ASSLWANQPQH
NA,TRBJ1-2,TRBV30,AWSVWQGTGYT
NA,TRBJ1-1,TRBV28,ASSLLNTEAF
NA,TRBJ1-3,TRBV23-1,ASSQEAAGNTIY
NA,TRBJ1-5,TRBV7-2,ASSLSGQGAGQPQH
NA,TRBJ1-1,TRBV2,ASLRDTEAF
NA,TRBJ1-5,TRBV4-2,ASSQDRNGGQPQH
few,TRBJ1-2,TRBV7-2,ASSLPRASGYT
NA,TRBJ2-5,TRBV21-1,ASSSTGY